These 25 T cell receptor beta chains were all obtained from the same sample, sequenced in a study of tumor-infiltrating lymphocytes in primary liver carcinoma. Making TCR beta cDNA involved around 500 ng total RNA and a constant-region primer. Slightly modified ARM-PCR served as the procedure for the TCR beta libraries. These libraries came from three rounds of nested multiplex PCR. The first two PCR rounds, around 11 cycles each, used TRBV1-TRBV30 forward primers and a C-beta reverse primer. In TCRdb, the multiplex PCR reads were re-called with MiXCR into one record per CDR3 protein. Here the sample spans about 310,000 distinct CDR3 sequences, 58% being singletons. Unsorted whole blood served as the source of blood RNA, and germline DNA was extracted as well. Specimen: peripheral blood. The receptors shown here come from a woman in her twenties or thirties with primary liver carcinoma and hepatitis B virus infection.

This chain connects TRBV6-1 to TRBJ1-1; D gene unclear. The V gene lost 2 bases and the J gene lost 2 bases, with 12 bases spanning the gap. The CDR3 runs to 15 residues. Germline V lookup: CDR1 MNHNS, CDR2 SASEGT. In DNA, the CDR3 is TGTGCCAGCAGTGAATCTATGGGCGGTAACACTGAAGCTTTCTTT. Residues: CASSESMGGNTEAFF.

This clonotype was seen more than once but under ten times. Given a much more abundant clone one base away, this may be a read error. The V gene is TRBV11-1, the J gene TRBJ2-7; D perhaps matches TRBD2 (6 bases). CDR3 size: 13 residues. V was cut by 2 bases and J by 3 bases, with 8 bases left in between. Germline CDR1 and CDR2: SGHAT and FQDESV (reference sequence). The CDR3 reads CASSLWTNYEQYF. The DNA of the CDR3 is TGTGCCAGCAGCTTATGGACTAACTACGAGCAGTACTTC.

The V call is TRBV30, the J call TRBJ1-5, with D possibly TRBD1 on 5 matching bases. Germline V gives CDR1 GTSNPN, CDR2 SVGIG (reference sequence). Between the trimmed V and J ends, which lost 0 bases and 3 bases, there was a span of 24 bases. CDR3 length: 19 residues. Here the CDR3 DNA reads TGTGCCTGGAGTGTTAGGGCCGGGGGGAGTTACTTTTACAATCAGCCCCAGCATTTT. Translation gives CAWSVRAGGSYFYNQPQHF.

The rearrangement links TRBV10-3 to TRBJ1-1; tentatively, D is TRBD1 (5 bases). This CDR3 spans 14 amino acids. Germline-derived CDR1 and CDR2 are ENHRY and SYGVKD. V was shortened by 6 bases and J by 3 bases, with 14 bases between the two germline ends. In DNA, the CDR3 is TGTGCCATCAGGTTCCAGGGTCCGGACACTGAAGCTTTCTTT. It codes for CAIRFQGPDTEAFF.

The chain has TRBV7-9 and TRBJ1-1; perhaps TRBD1 as D (5 bases). V lost 2 bases to trimming and J lost 4 bases, with 17 bases between them. The CDR3 is made up of 16 amino acids. CDR1 is SEHNR, CDR2 FQNEAQ, per germline (reference sequence). CDR3 nucleotides: TGTGCCAGCAGCTTAACTGGGGGGTTCGGTCGCACTGAAGCTTTCTTT. Its translation is CASSLTGGFGRTEAFF.

This clonotype was observed at least ten times. The genes are TRBV12-3 or TRBV12-4 and TRBJ1-5; TRBD1 is a possible D gene (5 bases). The length of the CDR3 is 13 residues. V was trimmed by 5 bases and J by 7 bases, leaving 12 bases between them. The CDR3 loop is CASSLGTEQPQHF. The CDR3 DNA reads as TGTGCCAGCAGTCTGGGGACCGAACAGCCCCAGCATTTT.

This clonotype has ten or more counts. The V and J genes are TRBV13 and TRBJ2-7, with 9 bases aligning to TRBD2. The V and J ends lost 0 bases and 3 bases, in that order; junction bases with no gene match: 3. The length of the CDR3 is 15 residues. Germline values: CDR1 PRHDT, CDR2 FYEKMQ (reference sequence). CDR3 in DNA: TGTGCCAGCAGCTTAGGCGGGACTAGCTTCTACGAGCAGTACTTC. It codes for CASSLGGTSFYEQYF. Full variable domain (rest looked up from reference TRBV13 and TRBJ2-7): AAGVIQSPRHLIKEKRETATLKCYPIPRHDTVYWYQQGPGQDPQFLISFYEKMQSDKGSIPDRFSAQQFSDYHSELNMSSLELGDSALYFCASSLGGTSFYEQYFGPGTRLTVT.

This clonotype was found many times. The chain is built from TRBV29-1 and TRBJ2-7; weak D call: TRBD2 (5 bases). The CDR3 is made up of 12 amino acids. Deletions cut 4 bases from V and 4 bases from J, with 11 bases between. Germline V gene data show CDR1 as SQVTM and CDR2 as ANQGSEA. In DNA, the CDR3 is TGCAGCGTTGTACTAGGGTTTTACGAGCAGTACTTC. Translating gives CSVVLGFYEQYF.

Note on this clonotype: At one end the junction does not follow the germline gene, possibly because of a read error. The rearrangement links TRBV6-5 to TRBJ1-1, with D unresolved. Germline CDR1 reads MNHEY; CDR2 reads SVGAGI. There are 13 residues in the CDR3. The CDR3 DNA follows: TGTGTCAGCGACCCCGGCGTGAACACTGAAGCTTTCTTT. Its protein product is CVSDPGVNTEAFF.

Comments on this clonotype: The junction differs from germline at one of its ends, possibly a read error. The chain is built from TRBV6-5 and TRBJ2-2, with 9 bases lining up with TRBD2. The CDR3 contains 16 residues. Germline values: CDR1 MNHEY, CDR2 SVGAGI. In nucleotides, the CDR3 is TGTGCCATCAGTTACGAAGCGGGAGGCGACACTGGGGAGCTGTTTTTT. The encoded protein is CAISYEAGGDTGELFF.

The sample holds a few counts of this clonotype. Here the CDR3 reads CASSDLTGGAGYTEAFF. DNA for the CDR3: TGTGCCAGCAGTGACTTAACAGGGGGCGCGGGATACACTGAAGCTTTCTTT. The chain uses TRBV6-4 and TRBJ1-1, with TRBD1 matching over 9 bases. J was trimmed by 3 bases and V by 1 base; bases with no gene match: 9. This CDR3 has 17 residues. Germline-derived CDR1 and CDR2 are MRHNA and SNTAGT.

In this sample, this clonotype turned up many times. The chain is built from TRBV4-2 and TRBJ2-7; TRBD2 agrees at 7 bases. Looked up from germline, CDR1 is LGHNA and CDR2 is YNFKEQ. This CDR3 is 16 amino acids long. V dropped 1 base and J dropped 0; count of bases not matched to a gene: 6. The CDR3 loop reads CASSQASGKNSYEQYF. The DNA for the CDR3 is TGTGCCAGCAGCCAAGCTAGCGGAAAAAACTCCTACGAGCAGTACTTC.

This clonotype turned up a few times. It may be a read error: a sequence one base away is much more abundant. The DNA for the CDR3 is TGTGCCAGCAGTTACAGAGAAAATACGCAGTATTTT. It is translated as CASSYRENTQYF. The J gene is TRBJ2-3, the V gene TRBV6-6; no clear D gene. Between the trimmed V and J ends, which lost 2 bases and 7 bases, there was a span of 7 bases. The CDR3 is 12 amino acids. Germline CDR1 and CDR2: MNHNY and SVGAGI (reference sequence).

This clonotype was observed a single time. The chain couples TRBV6-1 to TRBJ2-2; D unresolved. Germline V lookup: CDR1 MNHNS, CDR2 SASEGT. V was trimmed by 10 bases and J by 3 bases, leaving 9 bases between them. This CDR3 is built from 12 residues. The CDR3 is CANNGDTGELFF. The DNA of the CDR3 is TGTGCCAACAATGGGGACACCGGGGAGCTGTTTTTT.

The J gene is TRBJ2-7, the V gene TRBV29-1; 9 bases are a match to TRBD1. CDR3 length: 16 residues. V shed 7 bases and J 3 bases; nucleotides not matched to a gene: 16. Germline assignment: CDR1 SQVTM and CDR2 ANQGSEA. CDR3 sequence: CSAALPGTGTYYEQYF. CDR3 nucleotide sequence: TGCAGCGCAGCACTCCCCGGGACAGGGACATACTACGAGCAGTACTTC.

This clonotype has a handful of counts. The CDR3 sequence is CASSEIDRTYGYTF. The DNA of the CDR3 is TGTGCCAGCAGTGAAATAGACAGGACTTATGGCTACACCTTC. J is TRBJ1-2 and V is TRBV28; possibly TRBD1 for D (6 bases). Germline values: CDR1 MDHEN, CDR2 SYDVKM. The CDR3 runs 14 residues. V was cut by 5 bases and J by 5 bases, with 15 bases left in between.

With regard to this clonotype: An end of the junction does not agree with germline; a read error may underlie this. This chain uses TRBV11-2 with TRBJ2-1; no reliable D call. CDR1 is SGHAT and CDR2 is FQNNGV in the germline V gene. The CDR3 consists of 14 residues. CDR3 coding DNA: TGCGCCAGCAGCTTATTCTGGGCGCGCAATGAGCAGTTCTTC. Translating gives CASSLFWARNEQFF.

The chain carries TRBV29-1 and TRBJ1-1, with 7 bases fitting TRBD1. Germline V CDR1 and CDR2: SQVTM, ANQGSEA. The ends lost 7 bases at V and 0 bases at J; junction bases unmatched: 5. The CDR3 consists of 13 residues. CDR3 region: CSAPTGLNTEAFF. The CDR3 bases are TGCAGCGCCCCGACAGGGCTGAACACTGAAGCTTTCTTT.

The CDR3 reads CAWNRMNTEAFF. The CDR3 DNA reads as TGTGCCTGGAACCGAATGAACACTGAAGCTTTCTTT. The rearrangement uses TRBV30 and TRBJ1-1, with D unclear. The V end lost 4 bases, the J end lost 0 bases, and 6 bases lay between the germline ends. This CDR3 contains 12 residues. Germline V gene sequence: CDR1 GTSNPN, CDR2 SVGIG (reference sequence).

With respect to this clonotype: The junction does not match germline at one end; this may be a read error. This chain connects TRBV29-1 to TRBJ2-3; D is uncertain. CDR1 is SQVTM, CDR2 ANQGSEA, per germline. The CDR3 is 13 residues long. In nucleotides, the CDR3 is TGCAGCGATGCACAGCAACCCACAGATGCGCAGTATTTT. Translation gives CSDAQQPTDAQYF.

With respect to this clonotype: A much more abundant neighbour one base away suggests this may be a read error. This chain links TRBV29-1 with TRBJ2-1; TRBD1 aligns across 9 bases. Germline V gene lookup returns CDR1 SQVTM and CDR2 ANQGSEA. V was pared by 7 bases and J by 4 bases, with 8 bases of the junction left unmatched. The CDR3 loop spans 14 amino acids. DNA of the CDR3: TGCAGCGCCATCGGGACAGGGAAATACAATGAGCAGTTCTTC. Translated, it gives CSAIGTGKYNEQFF.

This clonotype showed up just once. The junction shows a germline mismatch at one end, possibly a read error. The chain links TRBV6-5 to TRBJ2-7; TRBD2 agrees at 10 bases. The CDR3 is 15 residues long. CDR1 is MNHEY and CDR2 is SVGAGI in the germline V gene. The CDR3 sequence is CTSSSLGLAHYEQYF. CDR3 coding DNA: TGTACCAGCAGTTCCCTGGGACTAGCGCATTACGAGCAGTACTTC.

This clonotype was picked up many times. This chain joins TRBV6-1 and TRBJ2-7; 8 bases align to TRBD2. Germline CDR1 reads MNHNS; CDR2 reads SASEGT. V dropped 2 bases and J dropped 0; count of bases not matched to a gene: 3. CDR3 length equals 15 residues. The CDR3 sequence: CASSEISGSSYEQYF. CDR3 DNA: TGTGCCAGCAGTGAAATCAGCGGGAGCTCCTACGAGCAGTACTTC.

The chain couples TRBV11-2 to TRBJ2-1; 10 bases fit TRBD2. CDR3 length: 16 residues. V lost 5 bases and J lost 7; bases outside the gene matches: 11. Germline loops: CDR1 SGHAT, CDR2 FQNNGV. CDR3 coding DNA: TGTGCCAGCAGCCCCCTAAAAGCGGGAGGGCTTAATGAGCAGTTCTTC. Protein sequence: CASSPLKAGGLNEQFF.

As concerns this clonotype: A much more abundant neighbour one base away suggests this may be a read error. The chain joins TRBV6-1 to TRBJ2-6, with TRBD1 matching over 7 bases. The germline V gene has CDR1 MNHNS and CDR2 SASEGT. The trim removed 8 bases at V and 3 bases at J, leaving 10 bases unmatched. The CDR3 extends over 16 amino acids. The CDR3 loop is CASGAGGIFGANVLTF. CDR3 coding DNA: TGTGCCAGCGGTGCAGGGGGTATCTTTGGGGCCAACGTCCTGACTTTC.